A selection of T cell receptor beta chains follows, all from one sample in a study of identical twins. TCRdb recomputed calls from the 5' RACE reads with MiXCR, one row per CDR3 protein. The sample lists fewer than 800,000 distinct CDR3 sequences, 7.1% occurring once. These data also formed part of another study, on yellow fever vaccine responses in identical twins.

Sequencing was carried out using PBMCs. Receptors originate from a woman aged 18-29 years in good health. Both conserved end residues are trimmed from each CDR3. Each record gives: V gene, clone size, CDR3 protein. Clone size is not always given. Where it is, it says once, few, many or a class for expanded clones.

v_call: TRBV29-1
clone_size: few
cdr3_aa: SVVWGSTDTQY

v_call: TRBV4-2
clone_size: few
cdr3_aa: ASSQDLAGGGDRETQY

v_call: TRBV7-3
clone_size: few
cdr3_aa: ASSLIASGSNEQF

v_call: TRBV29-1
clone_size: few
cdr3_aa: SGTRLAGTDTQY

v_call: TRBV7-6
clone_size: many
cdr3_aa: ASMLLAEPGNEQF

v_call: TRBV28
clone_size: many
cdr3_aa: ASSLSMDRGRGETQY

v_call: TRBV5-5
clone_size: few
cdr3_aa: ASSSGGTLNEKLF

v_call: TRBV11-2
clone_size: many
cdr3_aa: ASTTTGGIELGNEQF

v_call: TRBV19
clone_size: few
cdr3_aa: ASSPGGAAEKLF

v_call: TRBV14
clone_size: -
cdr3_aa: ASSQNYISGQSSSYNEQF

v_call: TRBV15
clone_size: many
cdr3_aa: ATSRVYYEQF

v_call: TRBV28
clone_size: few
cdr3_aa: ASSPFRDIDEQF

v_call: TRBV12-3/TRBV12-4
clone_size: -
cdr3_aa: ASRRESYEQY

v_call: TRBV12-3/TRBV12-4
clone_size: many
cdr3_aa: ASSLKRGGLAGDRADTQY

v_call: TRBV9
clone_size: many
cdr3_aa: ASSVQYQETQY

v_call: TRBV9
clone_size: -
cdr3_aa: ASSVEATGISNEQF

v_call: TRBV12-3/TRBV12-4
clone_size: many
cdr3_aa: ASSLRSQPQH

v_call: TRBV5-6
clone_size: few
cdr3_aa: ASSFMGGSNTEAF

v_call: TRBV6-1
clone_size: many
cdr3_aa: ASKGLAGVDTQY

v_call: TRBV27
clone_size: many
cdr3_aa: ASSTDREPNKPQH

v_call: TRBV29-1
clone_size: few
cdr3_aa: SVPPGGNEQF

v_call: TRBV3-1
clone_size: -
cdr3_aa: ASSQGTSGSFPQF

v_call: TRBV11-2
clone_size: many
cdr3_aa: ASSPTRDPGRNSAKNIQY

v_call: TRBV10-2
clone_size: -
cdr3_aa: ASSDSGTDTEAF

v_call: TRBV2
clone_size: -
cdr3_aa: ASSENSMNTEAF

v_call: TRBV28
clone_size: few
cdr3_aa: ASSPRQGAGAKNIQY

v_call: TRBV28
clone_size: -
cdr3_aa: ASSLGGTGGQF

v_call: TRBV12-3/TRBV12-4
clone_size: few
cdr3_aa: ASSLGFSGANVLT

v_call: TRBV2
clone_size: -
cdr3_aa: ALGEATNTEAF

v_call: TRBV3-1
clone_size: -
cdr3_aa: ASTQDWQVSRTDTQY

v_call: TRBV6-5
clone_size: -
cdr3_aa: ASSYVGGLSDTQY

v_call: TRBV20-1
clone_size: -
cdr3_aa: SAPSGGRETQY

v_call: TRBV7-2
clone_size: many
cdr3_aa: ASSLTRGTGNYGYT

v_call: TRBV12-3/TRBV12-4
clone_size: few
cdr3_aa: ASSHFGQGTNQPQH

v_call: TRBV12-3/TRBV12-4
clone_size: many
cdr3_aa: ASSLAKGVPGNTIY

v_call: TRBV7-2
clone_size: many
cdr3_aa: ASSPRPGAYNEQF

v_call: TRBV27
clone_size: -
cdr3_aa: ASSLLKTGSHTGELF

v_call: TRBV6-1
clone_size: few
cdr3_aa: ASSEVWGRETQY

v_call: TRBV6-4
clone_size: many
cdr3_aa: AVPGTSGRTDSYNEQF

v_call: TRBV12-3/TRBV12-4
clone_size: many
cdr3_aa: ASSFQNQPQH

v_call: TRBV20-1
clone_size: many
cdr3_aa: SATPTVLAVYNEQF

v_call: TRBV6-5
clone_size: many
cdr3_aa: ASSYWQGYGNEQF

v_call: TRBV6-1
clone_size: many
cdr3_aa: ASSHQQGAGNTIY

v_call: TRBV6-2/TRBV6-3
clone_size: few
cdr3_aa: ATSRAGTGELF

v_call: TRBV29-1
clone_size: many
cdr3_aa: SVFPGFSDEQF